This entry concerns a single TCR beta chain. The CDR3 is 16 residues long. Germline V gene data show CDR1 as MDHEN and CDR2 as SYDVKM. The V and J ends lost 3 bases and 7 bases respectively, with 16 bases between them. This sample was taken from a study of blood T cell repertoires in COVID-19. Study-wide context: T cells, B-cell-depleted T cells, or PBMCs provided the cDNA or gDNA that served as material.

Original handling: Using reference gene primer amplification, nucleated cell counts were estimated. Here immunoSEQ multiplex PCR was the method, and the copy in TCRdb shows in-frame clones only, minus some. Clone size and the V and J calls come from that table; the DNA yielded D and trimming. The data show 100,000 to 150,000 clones, roughly 88% seen once. The receptor was derived from a man aged 50-60 years with acute or convalescent COVID-19. The sequencing input was peripheral blood. This chain links TRBV28 with TRBJ1-6; D is perhaps TRBD1 (6 bases). CDR3 DNA sequence: TGTGCCAGCAGTTTCGTCCCCGGACAGCTCAATTCACCCCTCCACTTT. This sequence encodes CASSFVPGQLNSPLHF.